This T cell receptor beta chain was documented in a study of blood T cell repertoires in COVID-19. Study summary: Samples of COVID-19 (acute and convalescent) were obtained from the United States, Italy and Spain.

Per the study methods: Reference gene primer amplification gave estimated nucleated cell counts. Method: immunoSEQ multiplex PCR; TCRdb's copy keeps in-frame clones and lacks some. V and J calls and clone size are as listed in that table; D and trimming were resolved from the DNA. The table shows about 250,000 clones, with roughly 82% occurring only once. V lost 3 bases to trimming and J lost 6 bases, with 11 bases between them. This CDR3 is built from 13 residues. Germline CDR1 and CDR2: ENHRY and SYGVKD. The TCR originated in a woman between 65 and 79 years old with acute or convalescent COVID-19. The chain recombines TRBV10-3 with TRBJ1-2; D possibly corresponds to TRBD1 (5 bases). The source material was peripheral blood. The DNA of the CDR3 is TGTGCCATCAGTGAAGGCAGGGAAAATGGCTACACCTTC. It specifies CAISEGRENGYTF.